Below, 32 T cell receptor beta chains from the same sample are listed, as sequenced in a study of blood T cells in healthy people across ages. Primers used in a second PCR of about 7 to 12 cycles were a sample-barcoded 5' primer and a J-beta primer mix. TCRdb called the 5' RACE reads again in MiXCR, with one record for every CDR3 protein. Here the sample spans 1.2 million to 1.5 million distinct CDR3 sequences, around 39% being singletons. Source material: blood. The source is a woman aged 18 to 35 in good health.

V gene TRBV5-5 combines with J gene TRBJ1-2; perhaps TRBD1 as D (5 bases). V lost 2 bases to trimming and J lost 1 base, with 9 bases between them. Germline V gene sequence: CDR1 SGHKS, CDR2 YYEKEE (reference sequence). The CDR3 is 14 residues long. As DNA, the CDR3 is TGTGCCAGCAGCTTAGAGGGGATTAACTATGGCTACACCTTC. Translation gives CASSLEGINYGYTF.

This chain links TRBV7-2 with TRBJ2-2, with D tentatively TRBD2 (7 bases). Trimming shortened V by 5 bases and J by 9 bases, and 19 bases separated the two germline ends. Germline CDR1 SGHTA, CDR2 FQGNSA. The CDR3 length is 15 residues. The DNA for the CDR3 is TGTGCCAGCAGCCGGAGGGGGGGGAATGGCCGGGAGCTGTTTTTT. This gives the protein CASSRRGGNGRELFF.

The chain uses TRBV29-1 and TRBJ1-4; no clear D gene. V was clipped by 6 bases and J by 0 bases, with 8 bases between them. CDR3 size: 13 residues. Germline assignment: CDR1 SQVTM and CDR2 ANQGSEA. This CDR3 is CSVLQATNEKLFF. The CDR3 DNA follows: TGCAGCGTGCTACAAGCAACTAATGAAAAACTGTTTTTT.

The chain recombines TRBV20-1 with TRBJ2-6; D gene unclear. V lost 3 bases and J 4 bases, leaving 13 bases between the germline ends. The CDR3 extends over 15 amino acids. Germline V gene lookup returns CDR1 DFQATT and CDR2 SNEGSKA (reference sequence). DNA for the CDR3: TGCAGTGCTAGCGGGCGCCCCTCGGGGGCCAACGTCCTGACTTTC. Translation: CSASGRPSGANVLTF.

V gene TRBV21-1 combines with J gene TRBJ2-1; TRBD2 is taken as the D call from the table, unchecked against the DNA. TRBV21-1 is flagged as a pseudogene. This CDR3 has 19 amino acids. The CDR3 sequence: CASSKEILVAQGPYNEQFF. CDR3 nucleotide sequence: TGTGCCAGCAGCAAAGAAATCCTAGTAGCCCAGGGCCCTTACAATGAGCAGTTCTTC.

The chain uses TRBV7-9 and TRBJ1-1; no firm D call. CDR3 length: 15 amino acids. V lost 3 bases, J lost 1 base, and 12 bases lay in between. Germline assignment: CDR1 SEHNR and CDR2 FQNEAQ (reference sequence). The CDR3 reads CASSFKVDRNTEAFF. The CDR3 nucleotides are TGTGCCAGCAGCTTCAAGGTTGATCGGAACACTGAAGCTTTCTTT.

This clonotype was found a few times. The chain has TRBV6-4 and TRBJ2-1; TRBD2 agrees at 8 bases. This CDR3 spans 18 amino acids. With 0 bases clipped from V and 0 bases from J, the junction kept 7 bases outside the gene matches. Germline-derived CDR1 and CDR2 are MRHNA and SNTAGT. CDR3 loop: CASSDSALAENSYNEQFF. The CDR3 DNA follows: TGTGCCAGCAGTGACTCGGCACTAGCGGAGAACTCCTACAATGAGCAGTTCTTC.

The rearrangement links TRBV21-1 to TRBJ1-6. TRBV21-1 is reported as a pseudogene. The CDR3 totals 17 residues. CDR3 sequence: CASSKSAKGSDNSPLHF. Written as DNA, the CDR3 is TGTGCCAGCAGCAAGTCCGCGAAGGGCTCCGATAATTCACCCCTCCACTTT.

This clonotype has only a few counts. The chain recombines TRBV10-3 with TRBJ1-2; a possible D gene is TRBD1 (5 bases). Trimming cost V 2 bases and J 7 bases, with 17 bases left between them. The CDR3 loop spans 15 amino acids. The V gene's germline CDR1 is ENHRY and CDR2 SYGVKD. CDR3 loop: CAISEQGAPPGGYTF. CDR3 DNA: TGTGCCATCAGTGAGCAAGGGGCACCTCCCGGTGGCTACACCTTC.

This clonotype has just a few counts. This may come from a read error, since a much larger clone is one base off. CDR3 sequence (DNA): TGTGCCAGCAGCCAAGTTGTAGGGCAGAAAGGCAATGAGCAGTTCTTC. This gives the protein CASSQVVGQKGNEQFF. This sequence joins TRBV12-3 or TRBV12-4 and TRBJ2-1; the D is unclear. Trimming removed 6 bases at V and 6 bases at J, with 21 bases between. The CDR3 extends over 16 amino acids.

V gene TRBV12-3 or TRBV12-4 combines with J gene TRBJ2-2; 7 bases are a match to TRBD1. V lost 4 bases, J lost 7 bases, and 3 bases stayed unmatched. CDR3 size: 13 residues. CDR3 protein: CASSSTGRGELFF. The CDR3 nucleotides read TGTGCCAGCAGTTCGACAGGGCGCGGGGAGCTGTTTTTT.

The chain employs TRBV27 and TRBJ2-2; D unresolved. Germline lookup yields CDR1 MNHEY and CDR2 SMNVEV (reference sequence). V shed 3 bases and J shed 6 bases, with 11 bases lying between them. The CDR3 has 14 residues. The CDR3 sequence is CASSLTTLAGELFF. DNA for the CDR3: TGTGCCAGCAGTTTGACCACGTTGGCCGGGGAGCTGTTTTTT.

The CDR3 protein is CASIPRGDPYEQYF. The CDR3 DNA is TGTGCCAGCATACCGCGGGGGGACCCCTACGAGCAGTACTTC. The V and J genes are TRBV6-5 and TRBJ2-7; 8 bases align to TRBD2. Germline values: CDR1 MNHEY, CDR2 SVGAGI. The CDR3 spans 14 residues. Trimming at V came to 7 bases and at J to 2 bases, leaving 7 bases not matched to a gene.

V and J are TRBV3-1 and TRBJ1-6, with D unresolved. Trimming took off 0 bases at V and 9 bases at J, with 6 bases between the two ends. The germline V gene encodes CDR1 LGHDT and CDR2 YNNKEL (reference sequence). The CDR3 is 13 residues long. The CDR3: CASSQDYLSPLHF. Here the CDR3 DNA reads TGTGCCAGCAGCCAAGATTACCTTTCACCCCTCCACTTT.

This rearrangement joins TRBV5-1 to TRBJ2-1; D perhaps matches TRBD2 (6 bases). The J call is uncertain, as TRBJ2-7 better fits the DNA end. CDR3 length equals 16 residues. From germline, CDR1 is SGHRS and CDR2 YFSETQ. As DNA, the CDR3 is TGCGCCAGCAGCCCCCGGCTAACTAGCTCCTACAATGAGCAGTACTTC. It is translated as CASSPRLTSSYNEQYF.

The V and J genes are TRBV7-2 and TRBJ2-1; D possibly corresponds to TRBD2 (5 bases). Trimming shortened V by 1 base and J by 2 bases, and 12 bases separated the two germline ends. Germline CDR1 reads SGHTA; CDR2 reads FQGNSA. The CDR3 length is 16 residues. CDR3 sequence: CASSLDAGSTYNEQFF. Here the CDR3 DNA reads TGTGCCAGCAGCTTAGACGCGGGCTCAACCTACAATGAGCAGTTCTTC.

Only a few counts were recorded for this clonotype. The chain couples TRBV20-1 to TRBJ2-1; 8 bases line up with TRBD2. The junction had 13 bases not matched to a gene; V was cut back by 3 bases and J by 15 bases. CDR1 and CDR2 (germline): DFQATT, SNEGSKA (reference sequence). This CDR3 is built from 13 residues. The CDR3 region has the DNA TGCAGTGCTAGGGAACCGGGACTAGGAGGGGTGTTCTTC. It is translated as CSAREPGLGGVFF.

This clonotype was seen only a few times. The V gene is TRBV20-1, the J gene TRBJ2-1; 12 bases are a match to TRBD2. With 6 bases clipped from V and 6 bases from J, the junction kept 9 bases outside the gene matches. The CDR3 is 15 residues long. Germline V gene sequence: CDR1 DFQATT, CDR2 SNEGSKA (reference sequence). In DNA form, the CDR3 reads TGCAGTGCCAAGGGAGGACTAGCGGGACCCAATGAGCAGTTCTTC. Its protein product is CSAKGGLAGPNEQFF.

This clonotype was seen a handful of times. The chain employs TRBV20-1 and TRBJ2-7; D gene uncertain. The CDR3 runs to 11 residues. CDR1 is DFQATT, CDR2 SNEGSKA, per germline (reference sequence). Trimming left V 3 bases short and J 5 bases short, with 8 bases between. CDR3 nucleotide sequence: TGCAGTGCTAGGAGGCTCAACGAGCAGTACTTC. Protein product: CSARRLNEQYF.

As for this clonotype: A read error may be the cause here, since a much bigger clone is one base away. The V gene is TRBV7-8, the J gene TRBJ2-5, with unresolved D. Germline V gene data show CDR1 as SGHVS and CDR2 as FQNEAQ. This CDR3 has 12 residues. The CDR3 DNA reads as TGTGCCAGCATCTTAGCCTTAGAGACCCAGTACTTC. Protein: CASILALETQYF. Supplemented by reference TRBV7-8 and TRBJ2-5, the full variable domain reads GAGVSQSPRYKVAKRGQDVALRCDPISGHVSLFWYQQALGQGPEFLTYFQNEAQLDKSGLPSDRFFAERPEGSVSTLKIQRTQQEDSAVYLCASILALETQYFGPGTRLLVL.

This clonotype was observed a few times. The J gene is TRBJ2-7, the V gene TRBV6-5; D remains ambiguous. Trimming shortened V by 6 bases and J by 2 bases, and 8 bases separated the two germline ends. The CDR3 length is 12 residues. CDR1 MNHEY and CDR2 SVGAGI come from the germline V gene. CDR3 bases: TGTGCCAGCAGAAGTGTGGCCTACGAGCAGTACTTC. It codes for CASRSVAYEQYF.

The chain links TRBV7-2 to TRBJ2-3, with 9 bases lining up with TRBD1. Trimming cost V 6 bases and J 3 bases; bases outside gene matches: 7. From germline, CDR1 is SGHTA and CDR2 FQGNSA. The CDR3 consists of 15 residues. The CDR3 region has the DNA TGTGCCAGCAGACTGACAGGGGGTATGACAGATACGCAGTATTTT. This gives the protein CASRLTGGMTDTQYF.

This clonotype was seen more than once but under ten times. CDR3 protein: CASSQEDGAPYNEQFF. The CDR3 DNA reads as TGTGCCAGCAGCCAAGAAGACGGGGCCCCCTACAATGAGCAGTTCTTC. This sequence joins TRBV3-1 and TRBJ2-1, with D perhaps given as TRBD1 or TRBD2 (5 bases each). This CDR3 spans 16 amino acids. The V end was cut by 0 bases, the J end by 2 bases, with 11 bases between. Germline CDR1 LGHDT, CDR2 YNNKEL (reference sequence).

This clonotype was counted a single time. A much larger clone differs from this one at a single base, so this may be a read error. CDR3 in amino acids: CASSSHGTGGRYTRYF. The DNA of the CDR3 is TGTGCCAGCAGTTCCCACGGGACAGGGGGTCGGTATACGCGGTATTTT. The chain employs TRBV6-1 and TRBJ2-3; 11 nucleotides align to TRBD1. This CDR3 is 16 amino acids long. The germline V gene has CDR1 MNHNS and CDR2 SASEGT.

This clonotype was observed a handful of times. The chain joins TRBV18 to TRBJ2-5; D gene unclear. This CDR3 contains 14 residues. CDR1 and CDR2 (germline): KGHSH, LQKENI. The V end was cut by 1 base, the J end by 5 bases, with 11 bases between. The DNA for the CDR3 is TGTGCCAGCTCACCACGATTGGCCGTGGAGACCCAGTACTTC. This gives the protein CASSPRLAVETQYF.

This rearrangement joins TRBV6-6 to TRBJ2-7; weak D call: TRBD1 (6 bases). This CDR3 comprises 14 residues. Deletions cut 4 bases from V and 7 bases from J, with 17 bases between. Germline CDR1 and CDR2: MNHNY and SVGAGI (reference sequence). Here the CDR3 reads CASSSTGTSNEQYF. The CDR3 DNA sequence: TGTGCCAGCAGTTCAACCGGGACAAGCAATGAGCAGTACTTC.

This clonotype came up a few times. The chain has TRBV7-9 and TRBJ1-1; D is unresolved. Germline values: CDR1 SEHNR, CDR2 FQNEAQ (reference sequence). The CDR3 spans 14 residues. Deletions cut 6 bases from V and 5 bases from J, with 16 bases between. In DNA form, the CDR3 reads TGTGCCAGCAGAGACCAGCGAAGGTTAACTGAAGCTTTCTTT. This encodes CASRDQRRLTEAFF.

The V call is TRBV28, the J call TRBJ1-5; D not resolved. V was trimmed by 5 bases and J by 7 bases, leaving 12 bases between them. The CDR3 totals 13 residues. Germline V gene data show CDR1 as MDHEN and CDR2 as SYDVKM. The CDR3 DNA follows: TGTGCCAGCAGTGTATCCCTTAGCCAGCCCCAGCATTTT. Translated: CASSVSLSQPQHF.

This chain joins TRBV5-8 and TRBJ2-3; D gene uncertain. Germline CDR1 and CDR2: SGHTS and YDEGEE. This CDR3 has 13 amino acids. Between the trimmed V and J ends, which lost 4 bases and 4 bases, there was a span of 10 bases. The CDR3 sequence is CASSRTAPDTQYF. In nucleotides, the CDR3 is TGTGCCAGCAGCCGCACCGCCCCAGATACGCAGTATTTT.

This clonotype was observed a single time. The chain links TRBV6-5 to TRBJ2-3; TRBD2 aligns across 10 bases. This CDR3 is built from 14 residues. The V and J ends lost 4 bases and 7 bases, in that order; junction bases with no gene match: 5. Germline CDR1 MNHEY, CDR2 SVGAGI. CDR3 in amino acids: CASSSLAGRYTQYF. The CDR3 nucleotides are TGTGCCAGCAGTTCACTAGCGGGGAGGTATACGCAGTATTTT.

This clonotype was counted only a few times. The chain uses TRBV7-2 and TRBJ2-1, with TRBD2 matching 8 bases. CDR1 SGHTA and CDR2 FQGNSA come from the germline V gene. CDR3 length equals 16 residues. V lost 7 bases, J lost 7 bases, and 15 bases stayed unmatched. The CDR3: CASTRQLTGGQNEQFF. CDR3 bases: TGTGCCAGCACCCGTCAGCTGACGGGAGGGCAAAATGAGCAGTTCTTC.

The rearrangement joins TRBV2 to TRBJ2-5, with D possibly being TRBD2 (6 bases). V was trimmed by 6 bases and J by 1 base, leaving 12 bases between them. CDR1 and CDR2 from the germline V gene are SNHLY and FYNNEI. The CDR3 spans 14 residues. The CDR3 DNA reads TGTGCCAGCAGACCGGAGCGGGTCCAAGAGACCCAGTACTTC. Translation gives CASRPERVQETQYF.